This T cell receptor (beta chain) was captured in a study of blood T cell repertoires in COVID-19. The wider study: The United States, Italy and Spain were the sources of the acute and convalescent COVID-19 samples.

Sequencing was performed with immunoSEQ multiplex PCR; in TCRdb, only in-frame clones are kept and a portion is missing. This repertoire shows approximately 120,000 clones, around three quarters found once; its top ten account for around 37%. CDR3 size: 13 residues. With 4 bases removed from V and 6 bases from J, the gap between germline ends came to 13 bases. Germline lookup yields CDR1 MNHEY and CDR2 SVGEGT. Sequencing was done on a sample of peripheral blood. This sequence was found in a man aged 35-49 years with active or convalescent COVID-19. The rearrangement links TRBV6-2 or TRBV6-3 to TRBJ2-7; D remains ambiguous. The chain's CDR3 is CASSLKLNSEQYF. CDR3 bases: TGTGCCAGCAGTTTAAAATTAAATAGCGAGCAGTACTTC.